Below are 3 T cell receptor beta chains sequenced from a single sample in a study of T-cell reconstitution after alpha-beta-depleted transplantation in children. Preparation of the TCRbeta library was carried out with unique molecular identifiers. MiXCR, applied by TCRdb to the PCR reads, yields one record per CDR3 protein. Of a few hundred thousand distinct CDR3 sequences listed, roughly a tenth are singletons. The specimen comprised PBMCs from the stem cell graft donor, sampled from the stem cell graft. The receptors stem from a human donor who donated a stem cell graft to a child with acute lymphoblastic leukemia.

The table lists this clonotype with many counts. The chain combines TRBV6-2 or TRBV6-3 with TRBJ2-1, with 8 positions matching TRBD1. Germline CDR1 reads MNHEY; CDR2 reads SVGEGT. The V gene end was trimmed by 8 bases and the J gene end by 4 bases; junction bases not matched to a gene: 13. This CDR3 contains 16 residues. CDR3 sequence reads: CASGRTGRGIYNEQFF. The CDR3 region has the DNA TGTGCCAGCGGAAGGACAGGGAGAGGGATTTACAATGAGCAGTTCTTC.

This clonotype was picked up many times. CDR3 loop: CAISEGTDPTNEKLFF. As DNA, the CDR3 is TGTGCCATCAGTGAGGGGACGGACCCAACTAATGAAAAACTGTTTTTT. The chain links TRBV10-3 to TRBJ1-4; the D gene is possibly TRBD1 (5 bases). Germline lookup yields CDR1 ENHRY and CDR2 SYGVKD. The CDR3 contains 16 residues. V lost 2 bases and J lost 0, with 10 bases in between.

The table lists this clonotype with a few counts. The rearrangement joins TRBV3-1 to TRBJ2-1, with D possibly matching TRBD1 (5 bases). The length of the CDR3 is 15 residues. Trimming shortened V by 3 bases and J by 5 bases, and 14 bases separated the two germline ends. Germline V CDR1 and CDR2: LGHDT, YNNKEL (reference sequence). This chain's CDR3 is CASSHATGEHNEQFF. CDR3 sequence (DNA): TGTGCCAGCAGCCATGCCACAGGCGAGCACAATGAGCAGTTCTTC.